These 25 T cell receptor beta chains originate from one sample sequenced in a study of graft-versus-host responses after intestinal transplantation. For these TCRs, the target antigens are not known. Sequencing was performed with immunoSEQ multiplex PCR; in TCRdb, only in-frame clones are kept and a portion is missing. The sample consists of 93,000 or so clones, 90% to 95% of them appearing once. The source was unstimulated CD8+ T cells sorted from spleen or lymph node cells, collected before intestinal transplant. Source of these receptors: a human donor who received an intestinal transplant.

V usage is TRBV19 and J usage is TRBJ2-1, with a tentative D call TRBD1 (6 bases). Germline V lookup: CDR1 LNHDA, CDR2 SQIVND (reference sequence). V gave up 10 bases and J gave up 5 bases, with 15 bases separating them. This CDR3 has 13 residues. CDR3 region: CATLGGLDNEQFF. CDR3 sequence (DNA): TGTGCCACCCTAGGGGGTTTGGACAATGAGCAGTTCTTC.

This rearrangement joins TRBV2 to TRBJ2-3; D might be TRBD2 (6 bases). V lost 6 bases, J lost 5 bases, and 18 bases lay in between. This CDR3 region has 15 residues. The germline gives CDR1 SNHLY, CDR2 FYNNEI. CDR3 amino acids: CASSELGPEGDTQYF. DNA for the CDR3: TGTGCCAGCAGCGAGCTAGGTCCGGAGGGAGATACGCAGTATTTT.

This chain links TRBV7-9 with TRBJ2-1; no reliable D call. The CDR3 runs 13 residues. From germline, CDR1 is SEHNR and CDR2 FQNEAQ (reference sequence). With 0 bases removed from V and 9 bases from J, the gap between germline ends came to 9 bases. The CDR3 here is CASSLASSREQFF. CDR3 nucleotides: TGTGCCAGCAGCTTAGCGAGCAGTCGTGAGCAGTTCTTC.

Comment on this clone: At one of its ends the junction is not consistent with the germline gene, which may arise from a read error. This same CDR3 is encoded by further DNA sequences in the sample. This sequence joins TRBV4-1 and TRBJ1-1; the D is unclear. This CDR3 spans 13 amino acids. Per germline, CDR1 MGHRA and CDR2 YSYEKL. The CDR3 nucleotides are TGTGCCAGCAGCCAAGACGGAGGTACTGAAGCTTTCTTT. It codes for CASSQDGGTEAFF.

The V gene is TRBV2, the J gene TRBJ1-3, with 7 bases aligning to TRBD1. Trimming cost V 3 bases and J 4 bases; bases outside gene matches: 6. CDR3 size: 15 residues. From germline, CDR1 is SNHLY and CDR2 FYNNEI. This chain's CDR3 is CASSDGRGQGNTIYF. CDR3 bases: TGTGCCAGCAGTGACGGGAGGGGGCAAGGAAACACCATATATTTT.

V usage is TRBV5-1 and J usage is TRBJ2-7; D perhaps matches TRBD2 (5 bases). Germline V CDR1 and CDR2: SGHRS, YFSETQ. The CDR3 is 16 residues long. V was shortened by 0 bases and J by 2 bases, with 15 bases between the two germline ends. CDR3 loop: CASSLDWVHGAYEQYF. The CDR3 DNA reads as TGCGCCAGCAGCTTGGATTGGGTCCACGGGGCCTACGAGCAGTACTTC.

This chain connects TRBV6-5 to TRBJ2-3; D is possibly TRBD2 (7 bases). The CDR3 spans 16 residues. With 0 bases removed from V and 2 bases from J, the gap between germline ends came to 12 bases. Germline CDR1 MNHEY, CDR2 SVGAGI. The CDR3 region is CASSYSGGGPTDTQYF. CDR3 bases: TGTGCCAGCAGTTACTCCGGCGGGGGCCCCACAGATACGCAGTATTTT.

The V gene is TRBV10-2, the J gene TRBJ1-5, with D possibly matching TRBD1 (5 bases). In germline, CDR1 is WSHSY, CDR2 SAAADI. The CDR3 length is 15 residues. Between the trimmed V and J ends, which lost 5 bases and 0 bases, there was a span of 11 bases. CDR3 loop: CASSRGDYSNQPQHF. DNA of the CDR3: TGCGCCAGCAGTCGAGGGGATTATAGCAATCAGCCCCAGCATTTT.

CDR3 protein: CASSIIGFFEAFF. CDR3 nucleotides: TGTGCCAGTAGTATAATAGGTTTTTTTGAAGCTTTCTTT. This chain joins TRBV19 and TRBJ1-1; D is unclear. The CDR3 contains 13 residues. CDR1 is LNHDA, CDR2 SQIVND, per germline (reference sequence). V lost 2 bases and J 7 bases, leaving 11 bases between the germline ends. Complete variable domain (other parts from reference TRBV19 and TRBJ1-1): DGGITQSPKYLFRKEGQNVTLSCEQNLNHDAMYWYRQDPGQGLRLIYYSQIVNDFQKGDIAEGYSVSREKKESFPLTVTSAQKNPTAFYLCASSIIGFFEAFFGQGTRLTVV.

The CDR3 DNA follows: TGCAGCGTTGAAGTCGGGGTCGGGTCTGGCTACACCTTC. Translation gives CSVEVGVGSGYTF. The chain recombines TRBV29-1 with TRBJ1-2, with D unresolved. Germline lookup yields CDR1 SQVTM and CDR2 ANQGSEA. This CDR3 has 13 residues. Between the trimmed V and J ends, which lost 1 base and 7 bases, there was a span of 13 bases.

The chain combines TRBV5-4 with TRBJ2-2; D is possibly TRBD2 (6 bases). V lost 3 bases and J 3 bases, leaving 12 bases between the germline ends. This CDR3 has 15 residues. Per the germline V gene, CDR1 is SGHNT and CDR2 is YYREEE (reference sequence). The CDR3 DNA reads as TGTGCCAGCAGCTCCCGGGACTTTTACACCGGGGAGCTGTTTTTT. It codes for CASSSRDFYTGELFF.

The rearrangement links TRBV2 to TRBJ2-7; 10 positions agree with TRBD2. Germline V gene sequence: CDR1 SNHLY, CDR2 FYNNEI. The ends lost 2 bases at V and 4 bases at J; junction bases unmatched: 8. The CDR3 length is 16 residues. CDR3 sequence reads: CASSEMGSSGGYEQYF. Here the CDR3 DNA reads TGTGCCAGCAGTGAAATGGGGTCTAGCGGGGGTTACGAGCAGTACTTC.

V gene TRBV5-6 combines with J gene TRBJ2-7; no clear D gene. The CDR3 is 12 residues long. Per germline, CDR1 SGHDT and CDR2 YYEEEE. Deletions cut 0 bases from V and 6 bases from J, with 7 bases between. In DNA, the CDR3 is TGTGCCAGCAGCTTGGTTTCGCGCGAGCAGTACTTC. Translation gives CASSLVSREQYF. The variable domain in full, with the rest retrieved from reference TRBV5-6 and TRBJ2-7, is DAGVTQSPTHLIKTRGQQVTLRCSPKSGHDTVSWYQQALGQGPQFIFQYYEEEERQRGNFPDRFSGHQFPNYSSELNVNALLLGDSALYLCASSLVSREQYFGPGTRLTVT.

Worth noting for this clone: This CDR3 is also generated by other DNA sequences in the sample. The chain joins TRBV2 to TRBJ2-1; the D gene is possibly TRBD1 (6 bases). CDR1 SNHLY and CDR2 FYNNEI come from the germline V gene. There are 14 residues in the CDR3. V was clipped by 6 bases and J by 7 bases, with 16 bases between them. The CDR3 region has the DNA TGTGCCAGCAGCGGAACAGGGATCCGGAATGAGCAGTTCTTC. It specifies CASSGTGIRNEQFF.

The chain is built from TRBV27 and TRBJ2-1; D is possibly TRBD1 (8 bases). Trimming took off 4 bases at V and 7 bases at J, with 17 bases between the two ends. Germline lookup yields CDR1 MNHEY and CDR2 SMNVEV (reference sequence). This CDR3 comprises 15 residues. The CDR3 spells CASSYTGGVGNEQFF. The CDR3 DNA is TGTGCCAGCAGTTATACAGGGGGGGTGGGGAATGAGCAGTTCTTC.

This clone was seen just once. The V call is TRBV10-3, the J call TRBJ2-1; TRBD2 agrees at 9 bases. The ends lost 0 bases at V and 6 bases at J; junction bases unmatched: 3. This CDR3 spans 15 amino acids. Germline V CDR1 and CDR2: ENHRY, SYGVKD. The CDR3 here is CAISESGSGGNEQFF. The CDR3 DNA sequence: TGTGCCATCAGTGAGTCAGGTAGCGGGGGCAATGAGCAGTTCTTC.

This chain connects TRBV11-2 to TRBJ2-5; weak D call: TRBD1 (6 bases). V lost 0 bases and J lost 0, with 14 bases in between. The CDR3 is 17 amino acids. The germline V gene has CDR1 SGHAT and CDR2 FQNNGV. The CDR3 here is CASSLDWGHGYQETQYF. DNA of the CDR3: TGTGCCAGCAGCTTAGATTGGGGGCACGGTTACCAAGAGACCCAGTACTTC.

The chain couples TRBV10-3 to TRBJ2-3; TRBD2 aligns across 8 bases. The germline gives CDR1 ENHRY, CDR2 SYGVKD. J was trimmed by 3 bases and V by 1 base; bases with no gene match: 6. The CDR3 is 16 residues long. The CDR3 is CAISELVAGTTDTQYF. The CDR3 DNA follows: TGTGCCATCAGTGAGTTGGTAGCGGGGACGACAGATACGCAGTATTTT.

The rearrangement uses TRBV7-3 and TRBJ2-3; D is tentatively TRBD1 or TRBD2 (5 bases each). The germline V gene has CDR1 SGHTA and CDR2 FQGTGA. The V end was cut by 4 bases, the J end by 2 bases, with 10 bases between. The CDR3 has 14 amino acids. The CDR3 region is CASSCRDHTDTQYF. CDR3 bases: TGTGCCAGCAGCTGCCGGGACCACACAGATACGCAGTATTTT.

This clone was recorded only once. CDR3 in DNA: TGTGCCAGCAGCCAAGATCGCGAGGCACGCTTGGACATTCAGTACTTC. It is translated as CASSQDREARLDIQYF. This chain connects TRBV4-2 to TRBJ2-4; D is unclear. CDR3 length: 16 amino acids. The germline V gene has CDR1 LGHNA and CDR2 YNFKEQ. Trimming removed 0 bases at V and 8 bases at J, with 17 bases between.

The chain has TRBV29-1 and TRBJ1-2, with D unresolved. Trimming took 5 bases from V and 6 from J, leaving 22 bases between them. This CDR3 is built from 15 residues. Germline CDR1 SQVTM, CDR2 ANQGSEA. The CDR3 sequence is CSVPSGSTQGDGYTF. The CDR3 coding sequence is TGCAGCGTTCCTTCGGGTTCGACGCAAGGCGATGGCTACACCTTC. Variable domain in full (rest from reference TRBV29-1 and TRBJ1-2): SAVISQKPSRDICQRGTSLTIQCQVDSQVTMMFWYRQQPGQSLTLIATANQGSEATYESGFVIDKFPISRPNLTFSTLTVSNMSPEDSSIYLCSVPSGSTQGDGYTFGSGTRLTVV.

This chain links TRBV6-1 with TRBJ2-5, with a weak D call TRBD1 (7 bases). The DNA end favors TRBJ2-7, so the J call may be wrong. The CDR3 loop spans 15 amino acids. Germline-derived CDR1 and CDR2 are MNHNS and SASEGT. The CDR3 spells CASSEWWQGGYEQYF. The CDR3 nucleotides are TGTGCCAGCAGTGAATGGTGGCAGGGGGGCTACGAGCAGTACTTC.

The chain links TRBV19 to TRBJ1-5; D might be TRBD1 (5 bases). Trimming shortened V by 3 bases and J by 5 bases, and 17 bases separated the two germline ends. The CDR3 is 16 residues long. Germline CDR1 and CDR2: LNHDA and SQIVND (reference sequence). The CDR3 region is CASSIRGWGVDQPQHF. The CDR3 coding sequence is TGTGCCAGTAGTATCCGAGGGTGGGGGGTCGATCAGCCCCAGCATTTT.

The chain uses TRBV7-9 and TRBJ2-3; D call uncertain. The CDR3 spans 10 residues. With 10 bases removed from V and 4 bases from J, the gap between germline ends came to 6 bases. Germline loops: CDR1 SEHNR, CDR2 FQNEAQ (reference sequence). This CDR3 reads CATLSDTQYF. DNA for the CDR3: TGTGCCACTTTATCAGATACGCAGTATTTT.

This sequence joins TRBV4-1 and TRBJ1-1; D remains unclear. Deletions cut 1 base from V and 8 bases from J, with 8 bases between. There are 12 residues in the CDR3. Germline V gene data show CDR1 as MGHRA and CDR2 as YSYEKL. The CDR3 DNA follows: TGCGCCAGCAGCCAAGGTCACCTCGAAGCTTTCTTT. Its translation: CASSQGHLEAFF.